The next 5 T cell receptor beta chains were all read from a single sample in a study of blood T cell repertoires in COVID-19 (dated by TCRdb to 2018 to 2020). The library relied on the immunoSEQ multiplex PCR assay. The clones in this table, taken by TCRdb from immuneACCESS, are in-frame only. Not every clone is retained; where verified, under half of the shortfall comes from an unresolved V gene, and the cause of the rest is unknown. The sample table lists some 250,000 clones, roughly 87% of them with a count of one. The ten most abundant clones make up approximately 0.7% of the sample. Sequencing used peripheral blood. These TCRs come from a human donor in a cohort sampled during active COVID-19.

J is TRBJ1-1 and V is TRBV6-5; no clear D gene. Per the germline V gene, CDR1 is MNHEY and CDR2 is SVGAGI. CDR3 length: 16 amino acids. V was cut by 0 bases and J by 1 base, with 12 bases left in between. Written as DNA, the CDR3 is TGTGCCAGCAGTTACTCAGAGGCAGTAGGGAACACTGAAGCTTTCTTT. Translating it yields CASSYSEAVGNTEAFF.

A single count supports this clone. J is TRBJ2-7 and V is TRBV2, with 7 bases fitting TRBD1. This CDR3 is 16 amino acids long. The V segment lost 4 bases and the J segment 0 bases; nucleotides outside the gene matches: 9. CDR1 is SNHLY and CDR2 is FYNNEI in the germline V gene. CDR3 amino acids: CASSANRGPSSYEQYF. As DNA, the CDR3 is TGTGCCAGCAGTGCTAACAGGGGTCCTAGCTCCTACGAGCAGTACTTC.

V gene TRBV5-1 combines with J gene TRBJ2-3; 8 bases align to TRBD2. This CDR3 is built from 16 residues. After removal of 0 bases from V and 1 base from J, the junction contained 4 bases not matched to a gene. Looked up from germline, CDR1 is SGHRS and CDR2 is YFSETQ. CDR3 amino acids: CASSLEGREGTDTQYF. The CDR3 nucleotides are TGCGCCAGCAGCTTGGAGGGGCGGGAGGGCACAGATACGCAGTATTTT.

This chain joins TRBV19 and TRBJ1-2; TRBD1 is a possible D gene (6 bases). V was clipped by 6 bases and J by 4 bases, with 15 bases between them. The CDR3 totals 14 residues. Germline V lookup: CDR1 LNHDA, CDR2 SQIVND (reference sequence). Here the CDR3 DNA reads TGTGCCAGTAGCCCCCCAGGGGCTTTCTATGGCTACACCTTC. Amino acids: CASSPPGAFYGYTF.

The V gene is TRBV19, the J gene TRBJ2-7; 8 bases agree with TRBD2. From germline, CDR1 is LNHDA and CDR2 SQIVND (reference sequence). Trimming removed 3 bases from V and 3 bases from J; junction bases left unmatched: 7. CDR3 size: 15 residues. CDR3 sequence reads: CASSMGGSGIYEQYF. The CDR3 DNA reads TGTGCCAGTAGTATGGGGGGTAGCGGGATCTACGAGCAGTACTTC.